The present entry profiles one T cell receptor beta chain with its context. Its specificity is unknown. This entry is derived from a study of CD8+ T cells in alopecia areata. Overall study context: The drug, oral tofacitinib, was given to treated patients at 5 to 10 mg twice daily.

RNA, once extracted, was reverse transcribed into cDNA for use as the sequencing template. The repertoire was sequenced with immunoSEQ multiplex PCR; TCRdb's copy has only in-frame clones and lacks some. The table lists 110,000 or so clones, approximately 55% of them singletons. This CDR3 is built from 12 residues. Germline lookup yields CDR1 MNHNY and CDR2 SVGAGI (reference sequence). V lost 8 bases to trimming and J lost 7 bases, with 12 bases between them. Described treatment: oral pan-JAK inhibitor, 5-10 mg twice daily. Whole-study results and caveats: Sequencing of scalp samples also includes resident alphabeta T cells from normal skin.

The source of this sequence is a human donor with alopecia areata. Sequencing used CD4+ T cells sorted from blood, obtained at week 24, from a patient treated with tofacitinib. This chain links TRBV6-6 with TRBJ2-1; D may match TRBD1 or TRBD2 (6 bases each). CDR3 amino acids: CASGPGANEQFF. The CDR3 bases are TGTGCCAGCGGGCCGGGGGCTAATGAGCAGTTCTTC.